This paragraph reports one T cell receptor (beta chain). The target antigen is unknown. The CDR3 has 12 amino acids. Germline V gives CDR1 ENHRY, CDR2 SYGVKD. The PCR employed 60 Vbeta primers together with 13 Jbeta primers. The protocol was immunoSEQ multiplex PCR, while the TCRdb copy is restricted to in-frame clones and leaves out a portion. Of about 120,000 clones listed, roughly 87% are singletons. These data belong to a study of cytomegalovirus exposure and HLA in healthy donors. General study findings and limits: Follow-up analysis later connected one missense variant in DCLRE1C with trimming of TCR beta V- and J-genes.

This chain links TRBV10-3 with TRBJ1-1, with D unclear. The specimen sequenced was PBMCs. This clonotype was obtained from a woman aged 18-30 years in good health and CMV-seronegative. The CDR3, as DNA: TGTGCATCTACTCACTCGAACACTGAAGCTTTCTTT. Encoded protein: CASTHSNTEAFF.